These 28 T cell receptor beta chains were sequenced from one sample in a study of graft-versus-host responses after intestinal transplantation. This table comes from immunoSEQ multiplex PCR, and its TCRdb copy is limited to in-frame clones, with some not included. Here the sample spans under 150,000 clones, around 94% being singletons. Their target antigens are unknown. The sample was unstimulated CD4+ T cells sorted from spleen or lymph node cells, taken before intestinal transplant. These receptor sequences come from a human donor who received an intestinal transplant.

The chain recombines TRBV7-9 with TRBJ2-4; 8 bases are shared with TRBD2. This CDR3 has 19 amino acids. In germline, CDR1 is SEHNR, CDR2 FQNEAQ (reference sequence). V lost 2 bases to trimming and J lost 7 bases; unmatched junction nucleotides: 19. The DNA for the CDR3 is TGTGCCAGCAGCTTAAGCGGAAGCGAACCCGGGACTAGGGGGAACATTCAGTACTTC. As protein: CASSLSGSEPGTRGNIQYF.

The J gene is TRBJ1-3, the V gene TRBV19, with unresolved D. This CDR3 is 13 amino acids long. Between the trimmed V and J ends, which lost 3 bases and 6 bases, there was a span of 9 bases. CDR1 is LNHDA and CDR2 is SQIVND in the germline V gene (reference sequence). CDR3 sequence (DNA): TGTGCCAGTAGTATTCGGGTAGAAAACACCATATATTTT. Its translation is CASSIRVENTIYF.

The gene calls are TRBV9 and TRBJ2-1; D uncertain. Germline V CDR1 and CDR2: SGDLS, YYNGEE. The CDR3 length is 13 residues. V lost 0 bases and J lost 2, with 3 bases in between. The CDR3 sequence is CASSVETYNEQFF. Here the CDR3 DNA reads TGTGCCAGCAGCGTAGAGACCTACAATGAGCAGTTCTTC.

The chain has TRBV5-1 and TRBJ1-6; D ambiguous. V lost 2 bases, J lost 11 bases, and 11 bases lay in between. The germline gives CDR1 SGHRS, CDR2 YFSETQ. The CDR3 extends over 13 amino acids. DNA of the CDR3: TGCGCCAGCAGCTTAGTCGGTGGACCACCCCTCCACTTT. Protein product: CASSLVGGPPLHF.

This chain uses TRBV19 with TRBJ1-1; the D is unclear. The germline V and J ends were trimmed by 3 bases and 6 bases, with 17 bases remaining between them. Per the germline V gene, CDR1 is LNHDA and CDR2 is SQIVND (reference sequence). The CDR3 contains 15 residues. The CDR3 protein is CASSIPLQVSAEAFF. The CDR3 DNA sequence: TGTGCCAGTAGTATCCCGCTTCAGGTTTCCGCTGAAGCTTTCTTT.

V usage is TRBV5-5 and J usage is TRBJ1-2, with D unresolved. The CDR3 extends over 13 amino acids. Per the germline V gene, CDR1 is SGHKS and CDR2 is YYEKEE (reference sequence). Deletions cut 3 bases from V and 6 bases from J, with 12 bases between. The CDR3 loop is CASSWAVKDGYTF. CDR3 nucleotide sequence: TGTGCCAGCAGCTGGGCGGTAAAAGATGGCTACACCTTC.

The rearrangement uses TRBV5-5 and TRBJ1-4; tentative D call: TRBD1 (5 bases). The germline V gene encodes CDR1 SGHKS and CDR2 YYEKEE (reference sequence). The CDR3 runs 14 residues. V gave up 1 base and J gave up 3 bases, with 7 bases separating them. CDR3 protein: CASSLRGPNEKLFF. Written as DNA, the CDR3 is TGTGCCAGCAGCTTGCGGGGCCCTAATGAAAAACTGTTTTTT.

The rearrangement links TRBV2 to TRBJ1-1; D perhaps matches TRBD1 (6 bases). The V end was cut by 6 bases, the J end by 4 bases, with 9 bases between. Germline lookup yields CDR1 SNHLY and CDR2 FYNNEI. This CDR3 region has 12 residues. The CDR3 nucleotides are TGTGCCAGCAGGGACAGTCTCACTGAAGCTTTCTTT. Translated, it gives CASRDSLTEAFF.

The CDR3 protein is CASSLGTLGQPQHF. The CDR3 nucleotides are TGCGCCAGCAGCTTGGGAACCCTGGGTCAGCCCCAGCATTTT. V and J are TRBV5-1 and TRBJ1-5; no definite D call. The V gene lost 0 bases and the J gene lost 6 bases, with 10 bases spanning the gap. Germline V gene sequence: CDR1 SGHRS, CDR2 YFSETQ. This CDR3 is built from 14 residues.

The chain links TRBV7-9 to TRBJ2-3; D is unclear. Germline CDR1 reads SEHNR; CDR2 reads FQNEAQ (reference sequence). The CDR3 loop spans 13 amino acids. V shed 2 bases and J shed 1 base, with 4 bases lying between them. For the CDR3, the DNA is TGTGCCAGCAGCTTAACGGGCACAGATACGCAGTATTTT. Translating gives CASSLTGTDTQYF. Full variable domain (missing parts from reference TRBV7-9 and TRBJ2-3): DTGVSQNPRHKITKRGQNVTFRCDPISEHNRLYWYRQTLGQGPEFLTYFQNEAQLEKSRLLSDRFSAERPKGSFSTLEIQRTEQGDSAMYLCASSLTGTDTQYFGPGTRLTVL.

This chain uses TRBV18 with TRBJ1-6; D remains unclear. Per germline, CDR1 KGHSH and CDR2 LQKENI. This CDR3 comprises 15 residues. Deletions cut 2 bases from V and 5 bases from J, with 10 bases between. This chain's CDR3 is CASSPGLRDNSPLHF. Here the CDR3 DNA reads TGTGCCAGCTCACCAGGGCTTAGGGATAATTCACCCCTCCACTTT.

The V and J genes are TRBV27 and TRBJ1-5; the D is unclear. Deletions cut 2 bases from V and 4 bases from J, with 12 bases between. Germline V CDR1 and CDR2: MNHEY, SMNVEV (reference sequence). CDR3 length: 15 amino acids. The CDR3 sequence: CASSLVAGANQPQHF. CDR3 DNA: TGTGCCAGCAGTTTAGTGGCGGGAGCGAATCAGCCCCAGCATTTT.

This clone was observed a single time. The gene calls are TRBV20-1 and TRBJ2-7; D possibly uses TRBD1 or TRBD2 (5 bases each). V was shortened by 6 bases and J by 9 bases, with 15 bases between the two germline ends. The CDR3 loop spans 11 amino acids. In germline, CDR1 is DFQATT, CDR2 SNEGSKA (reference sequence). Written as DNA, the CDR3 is TGCAGTGCGGGGGATCCTCAAGGGCAGTACTTC. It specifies CSAGDPQGQYF.

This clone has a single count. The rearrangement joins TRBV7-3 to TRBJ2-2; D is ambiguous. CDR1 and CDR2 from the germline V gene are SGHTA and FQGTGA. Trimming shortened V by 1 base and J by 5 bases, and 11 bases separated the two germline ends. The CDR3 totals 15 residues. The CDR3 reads CASSLNEQRTGELFF. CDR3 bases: TGTGCCAGCAGCTTAAACGAGCAAAGGACCGGGGAGCTGTTTTTT.

CDR3: CASSRQTGTGEQFF. CDR3 DNA sequence: TGCGCCAGCAGCCGACAGACAGGGACCGGTGAGCAGTTCTTC. This chain links TRBV4-1 with TRBJ2-1; 7 positions agree with TRBD1. The V and J ends lost 4 bases and 9 bases, in that order; junction bases with no gene match: 9. Germline V gives CDR1 MGHRA, CDR2 YSYEKL. The CDR3 extends over 14 amino acids.

The chain's CDR3 is CASSLGGQRNYGYTF. The CDR3 coding sequence is TGTGCCAGCAGCTTGGGAGGACAGAGGAATTATGGCTACACCTTC. This chain uses TRBV5-5 with TRBJ1-2, with a weak D call TRBD1 (6 bases). CDR3 length: 15 residues. V dropped 0 bases and J dropped 5 bases, with 14 bases sitting between them. Germline V gives CDR1 SGHKS, CDR2 YYEKEE (reference sequence).

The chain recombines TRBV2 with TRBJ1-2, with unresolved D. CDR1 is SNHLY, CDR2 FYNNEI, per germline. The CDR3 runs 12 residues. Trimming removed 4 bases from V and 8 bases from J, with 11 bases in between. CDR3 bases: TGTGCCAGCAGTGGGGAACTCAGCGGCTACACCTTC. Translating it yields CASSGELSGYTF.

This CDR3 is CARSARQGSTGELFF. CDR3 bases: TGTGCCAGAAGCGCCCGACAGGGAAGCACCGGGGAGCTGTTTTTT. The chain carries TRBV5-3 and TRBJ2-2, with TRBD1 matching over 7 bases. TRBV5-3 is classed as an ORF, of uncertain function. CDR3 length: 15 residues. J gave up 4 bases and V 4 bases, and 7 bases lay outside the gene matches.

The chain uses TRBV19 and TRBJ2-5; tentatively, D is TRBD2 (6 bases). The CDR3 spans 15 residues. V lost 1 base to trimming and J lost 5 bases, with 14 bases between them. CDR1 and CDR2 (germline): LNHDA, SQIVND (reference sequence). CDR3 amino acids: CASSIGLGGGETQYF. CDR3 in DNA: TGTGCCAGTAGTATAGGCCTCGGGGGTGGGGAGACCCAGTACTTC.

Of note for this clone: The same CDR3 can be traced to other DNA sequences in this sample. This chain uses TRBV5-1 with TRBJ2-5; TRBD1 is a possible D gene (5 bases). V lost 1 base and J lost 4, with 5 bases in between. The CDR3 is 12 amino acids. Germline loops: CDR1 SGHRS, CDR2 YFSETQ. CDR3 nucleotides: TGCGCCAGCAGCTTGACAGGAGAGACCCAGTACTTC. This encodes CASSLTGETQYF.

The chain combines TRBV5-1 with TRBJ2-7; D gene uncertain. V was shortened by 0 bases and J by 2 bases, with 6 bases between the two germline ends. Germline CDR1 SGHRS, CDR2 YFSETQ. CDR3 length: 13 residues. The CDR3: CASSLGGTYEQYF. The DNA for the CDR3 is TGCGCCAGCAGCTTGGGGGGAACCTACGAGCAGTACTTC.

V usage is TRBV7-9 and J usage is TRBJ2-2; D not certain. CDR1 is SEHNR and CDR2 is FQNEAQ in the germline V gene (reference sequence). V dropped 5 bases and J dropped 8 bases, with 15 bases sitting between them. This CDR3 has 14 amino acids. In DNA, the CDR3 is TGTGCCAGCAGCGAAAAGACCGGTATGGGGGAGCTGTTTTTT. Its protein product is CASSEKTGMGELFF.

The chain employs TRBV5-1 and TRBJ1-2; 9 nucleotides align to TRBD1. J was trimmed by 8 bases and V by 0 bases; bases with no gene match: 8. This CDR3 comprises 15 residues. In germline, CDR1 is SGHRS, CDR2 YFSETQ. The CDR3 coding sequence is TGCGCCAGCAGCTTGGGGGACAGGGATGAGTGGGGCTACACCTTC. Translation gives CASSLGDRDEWGYTF. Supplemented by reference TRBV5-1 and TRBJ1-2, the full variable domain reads KAGVTQTPRYLIKTRGQQVTLSCSPISGHRSVSWYQQTPGQGLQFLFEYFSETQRNKGNFPGRFSGRQFSNSRSEMNVSTLELGDSALYLCASSLGDRDEWGYTFGSGTRLTVV.

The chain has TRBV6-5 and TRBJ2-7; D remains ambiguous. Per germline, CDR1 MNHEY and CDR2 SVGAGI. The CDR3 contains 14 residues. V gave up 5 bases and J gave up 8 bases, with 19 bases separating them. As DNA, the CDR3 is TGTGCCAGCAGTGAAGTGTTAGGGCCGAAAAAGCAGTACTTC. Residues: CASSEVLGPKKQYF.

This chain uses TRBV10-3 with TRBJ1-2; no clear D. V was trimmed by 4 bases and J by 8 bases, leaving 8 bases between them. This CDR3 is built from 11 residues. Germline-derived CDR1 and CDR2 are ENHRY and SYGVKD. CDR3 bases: TGTGCCATCAGTGGAGGAGGAGGCTACACCTTC. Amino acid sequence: CAISGGGGYTF.

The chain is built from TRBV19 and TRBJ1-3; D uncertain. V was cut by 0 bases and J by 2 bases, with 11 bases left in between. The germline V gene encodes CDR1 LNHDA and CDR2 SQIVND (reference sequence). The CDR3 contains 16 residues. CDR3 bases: TGTGCCAGTAGTATAGATCGGGCAGTTGCTGGAAACACCATATATTTT. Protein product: CASSIDRAVAGNTIYF.

For the CDR3, the DNA is TGTGCCAGCAGCGTAGTAGGGGGGTACACAGATACGCAGTATTTT. Its protein product is CASSVVGGYTDTQYF. The rearrangement links TRBV9 to TRBJ2-3; either TRBD1 or TRBD2 may fit D (6 bases each). The CDR3 runs 15 residues. Germline V gene sequence: CDR1 SGDLS, CDR2 YYNGEE. V was shortened by 0 bases and J by 2 bases, with 10 bases between the two germline ends.

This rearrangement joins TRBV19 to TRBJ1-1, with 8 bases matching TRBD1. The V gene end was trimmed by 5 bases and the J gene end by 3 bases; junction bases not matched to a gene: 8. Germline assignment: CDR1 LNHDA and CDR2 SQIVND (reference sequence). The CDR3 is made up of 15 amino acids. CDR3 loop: CASSPRTGRHTEAFF. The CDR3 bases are TGTGCCAGTAGTCCCCGGACAGGGCGGCACACTGAAGCTTTCTTT.